The 30 T cell receptor beta chains given below trace back to one sample, sequenced in a study of regulatory T cells in long-lasting Graves disease. Specified time point: newly diagnosed GD, antithyroid drugs for less than 3 months. PBMC RNA served as the TCR library source. Both iRepertoire HTBI primers and Arm-PCR of CDR3 regions were used to build the TCR beta libraries. TCRdb analysed the multiplex PCR reads with MiXCR anew, one entry per CDR3 protein. The sample yields approximately 270,000 distinct CDR3 sequences, 18% seen once. This sample was shared with a second study, whose subject was T cells in Graves' hyperthyroidism and ophthalmopathy.

Here the sequenced sample was peripheral blood mononuclear cells (PBMCs), taken at new diagnosis, from a patient treated with antithyroid drugs. The receptors derive from a woman aged 30 to 39 with Graves disease.

This clonotype was found once. The chain joins TRBV18 to TRBJ1-5; TRBD1 matches at 7 bases. Germline lookup yields CDR1 KGHSH and CDR2 LQKENI. This CDR3 is 16 amino acids long. V was clipped by 4 bases and J by 3 bases; unmatched bases: 9. The CDR3 here is CASSLQGPGANQPQHF. For the CDR3, the DNA is TGTGCCAGCTCACTACAGGGGCCAGGGGCCAATCAGCCCCAGCATTTT.

This clonotype was detected many times. The chain links TRBV20-1 to TRBJ2-5, with 10 bases identical to TRBD2. CDR3 length: 15 residues. The germline gives CDR1 DFQATT, CDR2 SNEGSKA (reference sequence). The ends lost 3 bases at V and 4 bases at J; junction bases unmatched: 8. CDR3 amino acids: CSASRSGGPGETQYF. CDR3 DNA sequence: TGCAGTGCTAGTCGTAGCGGGGGGCCAGGAGAGACCCAGTACTTC.

A word on this clonotype: A much larger clone lies one base from this, so it may be a read error. No conserved phenylalanine or tryptophan ends this CDR3, so it is likely a read error. The J gene is TRBJ1-2, the V gene TRBV20-1, with a tentative D call TRBD1 (5 bases). V lost 6 bases, J lost 8 bases, and 13 bases lay in between. The CDR3 consists of 11 residues. The V gene's germline CDR1 is DFQATT and CDR2 SNEGSKA (reference sequence). The CDR3, as DNA: TGCAGTGCGGCCGGGACTCAAGGCTACACCTCC. Its protein product is CSAAGTQGYTS.

Concerning this clonotype itself: Possible read error: a much larger clone is one base away. The chain couples TRBV10-3 to TRBJ1-2; 10 positions match TRBD1. CDR1 and CDR2 (germline): ENHRY, SYGVKD. The CDR3 has 14 amino acids. In DNA form, the CDR3 reads TGTGCCATCAACCGGGCGGACAGGGGGTATGGCCACACCTTC. Residues: CAINRADRGYGHTF.

The rearrangement uses TRBV19 and TRBJ1-5; D is unresolved. The CDR3 has 14 amino acids. The V gene lost 7 bases and the J gene lost 1 base, with 11 bases spanning the gap. Germline loops: CDR1 LNHDA, CDR2 SQIVND (reference sequence). CDR3 nucleotides: TGTGCCAGTACCATATTAAAGAGCAATCAGCCCCAGCATTTT. This encodes CASTILKSNQPQHF.

Ten or more counts support this clonotype. The V and J genes are TRBV6-1 and TRBJ1-1, with D possibly being TRBD1 (6 bases). This CDR3 region has 15 residues. Germline CDR1 and CDR2: MNHNS and SASEGT. With 5 bases removed from V and 3 bases from J, the gap between germline ends came to 16 bases. In DNA form, the CDR3 reads TGTGCCAGCAGTCGCCCAGGGGCTGGGTACACTGAAGCTTTCTTT. Translated: CASSRPGAGYTEAFF.

This clonotype was found many times. The chain couples TRBV7-2 to TRBJ1-2; D remains unclear. This CDR3 contains 13 residues. Per the germline V gene, CDR1 is SGHTA and CDR2 is FQGNSA. The germline V and J ends were trimmed by 2 bases and 2 bases, with 6 bases remaining between them. The CDR3 region is CASSLLGNYGYTF. The CDR3 DNA reads as TGTGCCAGCAGCTTATTGGGAAACTATGGCTACACCTTC. Full variable domain (remainder filled in from reference TRBV7-2 and TRBJ1-2): GAGVSQSPSNKVTEKGKDVELRCDPISGHTALYWYRQSLGQGLEFLIYFQGNSAPDKSGLPSDRFSAERTGGSVSTLTIQRTQQEDSAVYLCASSLLGNYGYTFGSGTRLTVV.

The table lists this clonotype with many counts. The J gene is TRBJ1-2, the V gene TRBV7-2; D possibly corresponds to TRBD1 (6 bases). The CDR3 has 13 amino acids. Germline CDR1 and CDR2: SGHTA and FQGNSA. With 4 bases removed from V and 4 bases from J, the gap between germline ends came to 10 bases. As DNA, the CDR3 is TGTGCCAGCAGCTCGGGGGCTGGCTATGGCTACACCTTC. Encoded protein: CASSSGAGYGYTF.

This clonotype was counted at least ten times. The junction does not match germline at one end; this may be a read error. V is TRBV7-8 and J is TRBJ2-2; perhaps TRBD2 as D (5 bases). Germline values: CDR1 SGHVS, CDR2 FQNEAQ. CDR3 size: 13 residues. CDR3 nucleotides: TGTGCCAGCAGCTTAGACCTCACCGGGGAACTGTTTTTT. Residues: CASSLDLTGELFF.

This clonotype was counted only a few times. The V and J genes are TRBV19 and TRBJ2-3; D remains unclear. Germline V gene sequence: CDR1 LNHDA, CDR2 SQIVND (reference sequence). The CDR3 covers 13 residues. V lost 4 bases and J lost 5, with 10 bases in between. The CDR3 protein is CASSSKSGDTQYF. For the CDR3, the DNA is TGTGCCAGTAGTAGTAAATCGGGAGATACGCAGTATTTT. Using reference TRBV19 and TRBJ2-3 for the parts outside the CDR3, the full variable domain is DGGITQSPKYLFRKEGQNVTLSCEQNLNHDAMYWYRQDPGQGLRLIYYSQIVNDFQKGDIAEGYSVSREKKESFPLTVTSAQKNPTAFYLCASSSKSGDTQYFGPGTRLTVL.

V usage is TRBV5-6 and J usage is TRBJ2-3; TRBD1 agrees at 10 bases. From germline, CDR1 is SGHDT and CDR2 YYEEEE. This CDR3 spans 16 amino acids. V was clipped by 4 bases and J by 2 bases; unmatched bases: 7. DNA of the CDR3: TGTGCCAGCAGCGGGTGGACAGGGGGTTTCACAGATACGCAGTATTTT. It codes for CASSGWTGGFTDTQYF.

The sample holds one count of this clonotype. V and J are TRBV20-1 and TRBJ2-7, with 10 bases matching TRBD1. Germline V lookup: CDR1 DFQATT, CDR2 SNEGSKA (reference sequence). Trimming at V came to 4 bases and at J to 6 bases, leaving 9 bases not matched to a gene. The CDR3 sequence is 14 residues long. The CDR3 DNA sequence: TGCAGTGCTAAGGGGACAGGGGTCCGCGGCGAGCAGTACTTC. Translation gives CSAKGTGVRGEQYF.

J is TRBJ1-1 and V is TRBV5-4, with 7 bases aligning to TRBD1. This CDR3 is built from 15 residues. The germline V gene has CDR1 SGHNT and CDR2 YYREEE (reference sequence). V lost 4 bases to trimming and J lost 3 bases; unmatched junction nucleotides: 9. The CDR3, as DNA: TGTGCCAGCAGCCGTGAGGGGACAGCCTACACTGAAGCTTTCTTT. Translated: CASSREGTAYTEAFF.

V usage is TRBV5-1 and J usage is TRBJ2-2; D not resolved. Germline lookup yields CDR1 SGHRS and CDR2 YFSETQ. This CDR3 contains 15 residues. Trimming removed 4 bases from V and 0 bases from J, with 10 bases in between. In nucleotides, the CDR3 is TGCGCCAGCAGCATAAAGACACCGAACACCGGGGAGCTGTTTTTT. It specifies CASSIKTPNTGELFF.

This clonotype was observed at least ten times. The chain combines TRBV20-1 with TRBJ2-1, with a tentative D call TRBD2 (6 bases). This CDR3 is built from 14 residues. V gave up 7 bases and J gave up 2 bases, with 15 bases separating them. Germline V gene sequence: CDR1 DFQATT, CDR2 SNEGSKA (reference sequence). CDR3 sequence reads: CSVIGGRAYNEQFF. The CDR3 coding sequence is TGCAGTGTGATTGGGGGGAGAGCCTACAATGAGCAGTTCTTC.

This clonotype showed up many times. V usage is TRBV24-1 and J usage is TRBJ1-2, with D possibly being TRBD1 (6 bases). With 2 bases removed from V and 6 bases from J, the gap between germline ends came to 12 bases. CDR1 KGHDR and CDR2 SFDVKD come from the germline V gene. This CDR3 has 14 amino acids. CDR3 loop: CATSDSSGVDGYTF. DNA for the CDR3: TGTGCCACCAGTGATTCTTCAGGGGTAGATGGCTACACCTTC.

This clonotype was found many times. The chain carries TRBV15 and TRBJ1-4; D is unclear. Germline loops: CDR1 LNHNV, CDR2 YYDKDF (reference sequence). The CDR3 runs 13 residues. The V and J ends lost 10 bases and 1 base respectively, with 10 bases between them. The CDR3 loop is CAIRRGTNEKLFF. The CDR3, as DNA: TGTGCCATCCGAAGAGGAACTAATGAAAAACTGTTTTTT.

This clonotype was counted ten times or more. The chain is built from TRBV2 and TRBJ1-2, with D perhaps matching TRBD1 (6 bases). Germline assignment: CDR1 SNHLY and CDR2 FYNNEI. This CDR3 has 16 residues. Trimming removed 4 bases at V and 2 bases at J, with 17 bases between. The CDR3 coding sequence is TGTGCCAGCAGTGTCCCTAGGGGGGCGGGGAACTATGGCTACACCTTC. Translated: CASSVPRGAGNYGYTF.

This clonotype appeared many times. The chain carries TRBV6-1 and TRBJ1-5, with a possible D match to TRBD1 (5 bases). CDR1 is MNHNS and CDR2 is SASEGT in the germline V gene. This CDR3 comprises 15 residues. V was cut by 6 bases and J by 7 bases, with 19 bases left in between. This CDR3 reads CASSVGGEGKQPQHF. CDR3 coding DNA: TGTGCCAGCAGCGTGGGGGGGGAGGGGAAACAGCCCCAGCATTTT.

This clonotype was seen many times. V is TRBV7-9 and J is TRBJ1-5; TRBD1 might be the D (5 bases). This CDR3 contains 14 residues. The germline CDR1 and CDR2 sequences are SEHNR and FQNEAQ (reference sequence). Trimming removed 5 bases at V and 9 bases at J, with 17 bases between. CDR3 protein: CASSTGAVNTPQHF. In DNA form, the CDR3 reads TGTGCCAGCAGCACCGGGGCGGTCAATACGCCCCAGCATTTT.

This clonotype was seen repeatedly, ten times or more. The chain links TRBV2 to TRBJ2-5; no firm D call. The V gene lost 5 bases and the J gene lost 2 bases, with 6 bases spanning the gap. There are 12 residues in the CDR3. From germline, CDR1 is SNHLY and CDR2 FYNNEI. The CDR3 region is CASSPEQETQYF. The CDR3 nucleotides read TGTGCCAGCAGTCCCGAACAAGAGACCCAGTACTTC.

The chain employs TRBV5-1 and TRBJ1-2; unclear D gene. In germline, CDR1 is SGHRS, CDR2 YFSETQ. Trimming pared 4 bases from V and 4 bases from J, leaving 14 bases between. This CDR3 contains 14 residues. The CDR3 DNA reads as TGCGCCAGCAGCCTGGACGGATCAACCTATGGCTACACCTTC. As protein: CASSLDGSTYGYTF.

This clonotype was seen many times. The V call is TRBV7-9, the J call TRBJ2-4, with 7 bases lining up with TRBD2. In germline, CDR1 is SEHNR, CDR2 FQNEAQ (reference sequence). The CDR3 consists of 13 residues. With V trimmed by 1 base and J by 7 bases, 1 base remained unmatched. CDR3 loop: CASSLGRGNIQYF. The CDR3 region has the DNA TGTGCCAGCAGCTTAGGGCGGGGGAACATTCAGTACTTC.

This sequence joins TRBV7-3 and TRBJ2-3; possibly TRBD2 for D (6 bases). Germline V gives CDR1 SGHTA, CDR2 FQGTGA. There are 14 residues in the CDR3. Deletions cut 6 bases from V and 0 bases from J, with 10 bases between. CDR3: CASRISGSTDTQYF. CDR3 sequence (DNA): TGTGCCAGCAGGATTAGCGGTAGCACAGATACGCAGTATTTT.

This clonotype was seen ten or more times. The chain couples TRBV24-1 to TRBJ2-3, with D maybe TRBD2 (5 bases). Germline V gene sequence: CDR1 KGHDR, CDR2 SFDVKD. CDR3 length: 14 residues. Between the trimmed V and J ends, which lost 5 bases and 0 bases, there was a span of 8 bases. The CDR3 nucleotides are TGTGCCACCAGTGCGAGCGGTAGCACAGATACGCAGTATTTT. This sequence encodes CATSASGSTDTQYF.

This clonotype has only a few counts. This chain joins TRBV7-2 and TRBJ1-5, with D tentatively TRBD1 (5 bases). Trimming removed 6 bases from V and 8 bases from J, with 17 bases in between. Germline V gene sequence: CDR1 SGHTA, CDR2 FQGNSA. The CDR3 covers 14 residues. The CDR3 sequence is CASRNQDSFEPQHF. CDR3 in DNA: TGTGCCAGCAGAAACCAAGACAGTTTCGAGCCCCAGCATTTT. The whole variable domain, filled in from reference TRBV7-2 and TRBJ1-5, reads GAGVSQSPSNKVTEKGKDVELRCDPISGHTALYWYRQSLGQGLEFLIYFQGNSAPDKSGLPSDRFSAERTGGSVSTLTIQRTQQEDSAVYLCASRNQDSFEPQHFGDGTRLSIL.

This clonotype was picked up many times. V usage is TRBV27 and J usage is TRBJ1-1, with unresolved D. With 2 bases removed from V and 2 bases from J, the gap between germline ends came to 12 bases. From germline, CDR1 is MNHEY and CDR2 SMNVEV (reference sequence). The CDR3 is 15 amino acids. CDR3 nucleotides: TGTGCCAGCAGTTTAGGTCCCCAGGACAACACTGAAGCTTTCTTT. Translating it yields CASSLGPQDNTEAFF.

This clonotype was detected many times. The chain combines TRBV19 with TRBJ1-1; a possible D gene is TRBD1 (5 bases). Trimming removed 4 bases from V and 0 bases from J, with 9 bases in between. Per germline, CDR1 LNHDA and CDR2 SQIVND (reference sequence). This CDR3 is 14 amino acids long. CDR3 sequence: CASSRSGMNTEAFF. DNA of the CDR3: TGTGCCAGTAGTAGATCAGGGATGAACACTGAAGCTTTCTTT.

The chain is built from TRBV4-3 and TRBJ2-7; D might be TRBD2 (6 bases). Trimming cost V 3 bases and J 7 bases, with 19 bases left between them. CDR1 is LGHNA, CDR2 YSLEER, per germline. The CDR3 length is 15 residues. The CDR3: CASSHPGLGAIEQYF. In DNA, the CDR3 is TGCGCCAGCAGCCACCCGGGACTTGGGGCTATTGAGCAGTACTTC.

This clonotype occurred a few times. The J gene is TRBJ1-5, the V gene TRBV19, with a tentative D call TRBD1 (5 bases). The CDR3 contains 16 residues. Germline V gene sequence: CDR1 LNHDA, CDR2 SQIVND (reference sequence). Trimming cost V 5 bases and J 3 bases, with 17 bases left between them. CDR3 region: CASSEQVAYNNQPQHF. For the CDR3, the DNA is TGTGCCAGTAGTGAACAGGTAGCCTATAACAATCAGCCCCAGCATTTT.